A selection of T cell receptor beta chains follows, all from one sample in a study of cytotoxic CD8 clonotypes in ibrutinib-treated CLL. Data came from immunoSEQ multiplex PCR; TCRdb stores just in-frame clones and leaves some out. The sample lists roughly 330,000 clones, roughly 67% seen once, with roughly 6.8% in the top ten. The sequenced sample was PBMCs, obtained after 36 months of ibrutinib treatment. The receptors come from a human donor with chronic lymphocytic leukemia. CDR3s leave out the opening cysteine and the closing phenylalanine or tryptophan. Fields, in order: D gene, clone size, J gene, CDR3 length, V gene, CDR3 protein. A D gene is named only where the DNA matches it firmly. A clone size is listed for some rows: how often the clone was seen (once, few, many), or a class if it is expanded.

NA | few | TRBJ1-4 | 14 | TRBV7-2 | ASSPSGGLPNEKLF
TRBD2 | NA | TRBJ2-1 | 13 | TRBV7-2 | ATQVAGGSYNEQF
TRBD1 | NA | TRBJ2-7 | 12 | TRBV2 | ASSSTGGIYEQY
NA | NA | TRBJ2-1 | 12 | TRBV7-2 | ASSLGTFDNEQF
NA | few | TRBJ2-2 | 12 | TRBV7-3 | ASSLQHGTGELF
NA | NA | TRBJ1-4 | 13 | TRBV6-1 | ASSELRRTNEKLF
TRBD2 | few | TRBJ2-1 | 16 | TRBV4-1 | ASSQPPKIAGLSNEQF
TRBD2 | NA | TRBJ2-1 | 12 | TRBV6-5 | ASTFWEGHNEQF
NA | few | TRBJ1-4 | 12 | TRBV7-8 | ASSLGRHNEKLF
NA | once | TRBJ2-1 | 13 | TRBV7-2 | ASSLATGRINEQF
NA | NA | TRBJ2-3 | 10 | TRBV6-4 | ASSDSTDTQY
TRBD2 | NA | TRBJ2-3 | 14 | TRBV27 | ASRRGLALTTDTQY
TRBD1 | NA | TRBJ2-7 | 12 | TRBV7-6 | ASSQDRGSYEQY
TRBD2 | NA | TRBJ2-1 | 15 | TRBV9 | ASSERGTSGRYNEQF
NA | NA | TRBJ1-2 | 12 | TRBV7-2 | ASSLAGVDHGYT
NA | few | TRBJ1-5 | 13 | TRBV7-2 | ASSFKVGGNQPQH
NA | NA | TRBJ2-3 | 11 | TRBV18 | ASSPMGPDTQY
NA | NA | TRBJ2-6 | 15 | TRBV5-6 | ASSLRRMATGANVLT
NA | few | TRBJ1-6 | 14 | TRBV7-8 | ASSLVGTTYNSPLH
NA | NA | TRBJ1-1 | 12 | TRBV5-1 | ASGPDVGNTEAF